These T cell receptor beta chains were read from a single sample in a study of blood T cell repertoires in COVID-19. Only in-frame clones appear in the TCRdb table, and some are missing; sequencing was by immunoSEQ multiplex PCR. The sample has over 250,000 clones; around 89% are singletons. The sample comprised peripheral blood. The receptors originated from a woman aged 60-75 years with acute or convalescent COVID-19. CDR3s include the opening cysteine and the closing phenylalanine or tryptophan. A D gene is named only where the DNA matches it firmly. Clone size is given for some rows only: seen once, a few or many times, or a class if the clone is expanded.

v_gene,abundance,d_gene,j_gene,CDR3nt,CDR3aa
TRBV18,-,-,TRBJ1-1,TGTGCCAGCTCCCCGACAGTTTCGAACACTGAAGCTTTCTTT,CASSPTVSNTEAFF
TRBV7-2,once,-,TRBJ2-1,TGTGCCAGCAGCTTCGTCCAAAGAGGAACTTCGAAAAAGTACAATGAGCAGTTCTTC,CASSFVQRGTSKKYNEQFF
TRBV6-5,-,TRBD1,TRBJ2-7,TGTGCCAGCAGTTCCCGACAGGGGCGTATAAGCGAGCAGTACTTC,CASSSRQGRISEQYF
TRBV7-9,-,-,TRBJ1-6,TGTGCCAGCCGAGGTGGACAGATCGATTCACCCCTCCACTTT,CASRGGQIDSPLHF
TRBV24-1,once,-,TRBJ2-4,TGTGCCACCAGTGACCTCGCCAGCGTGAACATTCAGTACTTC,CATSDLASVNIQYF
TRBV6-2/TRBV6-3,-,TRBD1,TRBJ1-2,TGTGCCAGCAGCCGAGGGACAGGGGGCCTCGGCTATGGCTACACCTTC,CASSRGTGGLGYGYTF
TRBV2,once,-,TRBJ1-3,TGTGCCAGCAGTGGAAACGGTGGAAACACCATATATTTT,CASSGNGGNTIYF
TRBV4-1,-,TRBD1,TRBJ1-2,TGCGCCAGCAGCCAAGATCGGAGGACAGGACGGCCCTATGGCTACACCTTC,CASSQDRRTGRPYGYTF
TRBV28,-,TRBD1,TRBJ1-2,TGTGCCAGCAGTTCGAATCCGGGACAGGGAGGATCTGGCTACACCTTC,CASSSNPGQGGSGYTF
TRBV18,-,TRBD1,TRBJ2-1,TGTGCCAGCTCACCTACGACAGGGGCCCCCTACAATGAGCAGTTCTTC,CASSPTTGAPYNEQFF
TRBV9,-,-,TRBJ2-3,TGTGCCAGCAGCGGGTTTGGGCCCACAGATACGCAGTATTTT,CASSGFGPTDTQYF
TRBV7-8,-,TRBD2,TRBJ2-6,TGTGCCAGCAGAAGCCCCGGGGGGGGATCCGGGGCCAACGTCCTGACTTTC,CASRSPGGGSGANVLTF
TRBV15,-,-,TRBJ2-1,TGTGCCACCAGCAGAGAGGGGGGATTGCTGTTCTTC,CATSREGGLLFF
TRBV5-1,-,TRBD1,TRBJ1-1,TGCGCCAGCAGCTTGCAGGGGGCGAGTACTGAAGCTTTCTTT,CASSLQGASTEAFF
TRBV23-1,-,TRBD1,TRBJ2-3,TGCGCCAGCAGGGCGTCAGGGGGAAGATGGTGTTCCAGAACAGATACGCAGTATTTT,CASRASGGRWCSRTDTQYF
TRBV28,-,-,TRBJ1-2,TGTGCCAGCAGTTTCGGGGGGTACGGCTACACCTTC,CASSFGGYGYTF
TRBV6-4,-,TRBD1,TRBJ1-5,TGTGCCAGCAGCTTAACGATTTCGACAGGGGGCTTGAGTAACCAGCATTTT,CASSLTISTGGLSNQHF
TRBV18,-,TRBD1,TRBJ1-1,TGTGCCAGCTCAATTGGACAGGGAATAAGGGAAGCTTTCTTT,CASSIGQGIREAFF
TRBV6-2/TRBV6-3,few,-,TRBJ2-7,TGTGCCAGCAGTTACCCTGGACTGTACGAGCAGTACTTC,CASSYPGLYEQYF
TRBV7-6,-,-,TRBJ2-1,TGTGCCAGCAGCCCATCCAGGGGTTCCCGGCAGTTCTTC,CASSPSRGSRQFF
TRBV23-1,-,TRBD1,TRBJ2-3,TGCGCCAGCAGTCACCCACACCGGGACAGGGAATGCACAGATACGCAGTATTTT,CASSHPHRDRECTDTQYF
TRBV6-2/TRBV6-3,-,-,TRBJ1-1,TGTGCCAGCAGCTTCGGGAGGACTGAAGCTTTCTTT,CASSFGRTEAFF
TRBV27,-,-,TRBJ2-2,TGTGCCAGGCGGGGGCGGCCAAGGACCGGGGAGCTGTTTTTT,CARRGRPRTGELFF
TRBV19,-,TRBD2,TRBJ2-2,TGTGCCAGTACCCTCCGAGCGGGAGCGAACACCGGGGAGCTGTTTTTT,CASTLRAGANTGELFF
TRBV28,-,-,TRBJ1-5,TGTGCCAGCACCCCCCCCTTAGGGGGCAATCAGCCCCAGCATTTT,CASTPPLGGNQPQHF
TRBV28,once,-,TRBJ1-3,TGTGCCAGCAGTATAGAGACAGGCAGCTCTGGAAACACCATATATTTT,CASSIETGSSGNTIYF
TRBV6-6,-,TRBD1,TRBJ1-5,TGTGCCAGCAGTTACACACAGGGGGCCAATCAGCCCCAGCATTTT,CASSYTQGANQPQHF
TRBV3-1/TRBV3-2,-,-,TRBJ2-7,TGTGCCAGCAGCCAAGGAAGAGCCCTTTATTACGAGCAGTACTTC,CASSQGRALYYEQYF
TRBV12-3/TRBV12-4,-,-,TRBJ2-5,TGTGCCAGCAGTTCCGCTGGGGCAGAGACCCAGTACTTC,CASSSAGAETQYF
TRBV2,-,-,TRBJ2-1,TGTGCCAGCAGTGACGGAGATTACAATGAGCAGTTCTTC,CASSDGDYNEQFF
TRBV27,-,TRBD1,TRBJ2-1,TGTGCCAGCAGTTATGAGGGGGCGGTCCTCGATGAGCAGTTCTTC,CASSYEGAVLDEQFF
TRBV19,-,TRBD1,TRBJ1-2,TGTGCCAGTAGTATTCTGGGACAGGGGGCGAGTTCTGGCTACACCTTC,CASSILGQGASSGYTF
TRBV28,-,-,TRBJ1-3,TGTGCCGGGGGGAACAGGCGATCTGGAAACACCATATATTTT,CAGGNRRSGNTIYF
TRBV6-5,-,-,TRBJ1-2,TGTGCCAGCACCCAGGGTGATGGCTACACCTTC,CASTQGDGYTF
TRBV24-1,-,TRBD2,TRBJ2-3,TGTGCCACCAGTGGAATAACTAGCGGGAGCACAGATACGCAGTATTTT,CATSGITSGSTDTQYF
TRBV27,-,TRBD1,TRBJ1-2,TGTGCCAGCAGACCAACAGGGGCGGGGGGCTACACCTTC,CASRPTGAGGYTF
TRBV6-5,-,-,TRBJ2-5,TGTGCCAGCAGAGCTCGACAGCTCCTTGGAGAGACCCAGTACTTC,CASRARQLLGETQYF
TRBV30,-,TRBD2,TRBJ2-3,TGTGCCCCTGGGGGGAGCGGGAGAACAGATACGCAGTATTTT,CAPGGSGRTDTQYF
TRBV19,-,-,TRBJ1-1,TGTGCCAGTGAACGGGACACGAACACTGAAGCTTTCTTT,CASERDTNTEAFF
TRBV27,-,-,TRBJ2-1,TGTGCCAGCAGTTTTAGACAGGACGACAATGAGCAGTTCTTC,CASSFRQDDNEQFF
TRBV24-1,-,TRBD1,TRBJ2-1,TGTGCCACCAGTAGACAGGGCTCCTACAATGAGCAGTTCTTC,CATSRQGSYNEQFF